This TCR beta chain emerged from a study of long-term antiretroviral therapy in people with HIV. The V and J ends lost 6 bases and 4 bases, in that order; junction bases with no gene match: 5. Germline V lookup: CDR1 MNHEY, CDR2 SVGAGI. The length of the CDR3 is 13 residues. With survey level as its setting, the immunoSEQ assay was v3.0. A per-sample goal of about 40,000-55,000 T-cell genomes was targeted by sequencing. TCRdb's table, derived via immunoSEQ multiplex PCR, lists solely in-frame clones and lacks some. Among around 20,000 clones, 85% were seen once, and the ten largest hold 3% to 4.5%. As to this clone: The target antigen is unknown.

Study-wide findings and caveats: Information on adherence to ART, viral resistance or therapy changes was unavailable.

Donors each had at least one pre-ART PBMC sample and at least two post-ART ones. Before they underwent DNA extraction, samples held roughly 0.95-11 million cryopreserved PBMC. The TCR was taken from a man aged 18 to 29 with HIV. Sequencing used unsorted PBMCs, obtained roughly 4 years after starting antiretroviral therapy. The chain couples TRBV6-5 to TRBJ1-2; 7 positions match TRBD1. As DNA, the CDR3 is TGTGCCAGCAGAGGAGGGGGCTTCTATGGCTACACCTTC. As protein: CASRGGGFYGYTF.